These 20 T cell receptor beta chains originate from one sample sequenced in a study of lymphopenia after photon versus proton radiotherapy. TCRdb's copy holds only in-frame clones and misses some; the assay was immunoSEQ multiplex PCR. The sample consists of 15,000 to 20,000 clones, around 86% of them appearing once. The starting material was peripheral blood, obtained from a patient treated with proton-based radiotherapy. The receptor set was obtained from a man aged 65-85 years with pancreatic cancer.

For the CDR3, the DNA is TGTGCCAGCAGCTTGGGCGGTTACTCTGGAAACACCATATATTTT. It specifies CASSLGGYSGNTIYF. This chain joins TRBV5-5 and TRBJ1-3; no clear D gene. The CDR3 consists of 15 residues. V was shortened by 0 bases and J by 0 bases, with 7 bases between the two germline ends. Germline CDR1 and CDR2: SGHKS and YYEKEE (reference sequence).

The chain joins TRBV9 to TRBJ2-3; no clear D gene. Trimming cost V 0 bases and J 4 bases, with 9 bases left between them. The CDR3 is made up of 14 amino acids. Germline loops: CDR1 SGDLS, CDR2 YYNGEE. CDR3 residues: CASSVGLGADTQYF. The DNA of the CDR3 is TGTGCCAGCAGCGTAGGGCTTGGGGCAGATACGCAGTATTTT.

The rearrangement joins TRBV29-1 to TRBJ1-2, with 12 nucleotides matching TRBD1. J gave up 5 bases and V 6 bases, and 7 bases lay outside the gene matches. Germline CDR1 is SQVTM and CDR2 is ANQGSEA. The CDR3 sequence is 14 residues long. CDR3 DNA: TGCAGCGTCCCCGGGACAGGGGGCTATTATGGCTACACCTTC. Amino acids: CSVPGTGGYYGYTF.

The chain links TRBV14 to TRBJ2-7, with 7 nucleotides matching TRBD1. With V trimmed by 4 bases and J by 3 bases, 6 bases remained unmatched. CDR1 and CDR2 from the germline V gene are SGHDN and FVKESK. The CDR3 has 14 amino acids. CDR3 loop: CASSRRDRHYEQYF. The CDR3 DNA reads TGTGCCAGCAGCCGCCGGGACAGACACTACGAGCAGTACTTC.

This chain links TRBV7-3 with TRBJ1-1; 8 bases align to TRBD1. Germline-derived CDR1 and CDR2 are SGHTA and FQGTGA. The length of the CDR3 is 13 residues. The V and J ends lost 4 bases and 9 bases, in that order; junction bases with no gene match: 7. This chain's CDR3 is CASSSGQGDKAFF. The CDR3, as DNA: TGTGCCAGCAGCTCAGGACAGGGCGATAAAGCTTTCTTT.

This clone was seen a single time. The CDR3 region has the DNA TGTGCCAGCTCACCATCCCAGGGCACTGAAGCTTTCTTT. As protein: CASSPSQGTEAFF. The rearrangement links TRBV18 to TRBJ1-1; possible D gene TRBD1, 5 bases. V shed 2 bases and J shed 4 bases, with 8 bases lying between them. The CDR3 has 13 amino acids. The germline gives CDR1 KGHSH, CDR2 LQKENI.

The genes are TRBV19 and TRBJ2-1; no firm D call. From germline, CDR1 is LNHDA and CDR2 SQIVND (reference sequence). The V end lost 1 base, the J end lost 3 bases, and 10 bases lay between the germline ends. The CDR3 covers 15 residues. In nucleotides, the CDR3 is TGTGCCAGTAGTATAGTTTCGTACGGCTACAATGAGCAGTTCTTC. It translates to CASSIVSYGYNEQFF.

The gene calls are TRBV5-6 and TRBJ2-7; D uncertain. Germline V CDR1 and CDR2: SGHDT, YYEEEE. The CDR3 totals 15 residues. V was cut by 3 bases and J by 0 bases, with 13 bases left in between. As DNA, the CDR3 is TGTGCCAGCAGCTCTCAGGTAGAATTCTCCTACGAGCAGTACTTC. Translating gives CASSSQVEFSYEQYF.

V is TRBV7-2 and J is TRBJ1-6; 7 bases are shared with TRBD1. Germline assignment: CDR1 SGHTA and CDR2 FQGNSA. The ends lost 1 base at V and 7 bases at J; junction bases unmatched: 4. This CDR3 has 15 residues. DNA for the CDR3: TGTGCCAGCAGCTTAGAGGGGACAGCGAATTCACCCCTCCACTTT. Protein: CASSLEGTANSPLHF.

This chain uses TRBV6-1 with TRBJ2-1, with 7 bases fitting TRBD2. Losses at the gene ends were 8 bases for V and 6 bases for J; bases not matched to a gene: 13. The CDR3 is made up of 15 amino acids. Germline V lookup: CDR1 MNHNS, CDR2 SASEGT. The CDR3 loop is CASYDSGEVSNEQFF. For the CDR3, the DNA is TGTGCCAGCTACGACAGCGGGGAGGTCTCCAATGAGCAGTTCTTC.

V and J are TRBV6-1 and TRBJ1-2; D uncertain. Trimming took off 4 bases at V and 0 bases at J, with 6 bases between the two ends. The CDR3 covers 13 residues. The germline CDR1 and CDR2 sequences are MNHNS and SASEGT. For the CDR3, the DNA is TGTGCCAGCAGTGGAACGGCTAACTATGGCTACACCTTC. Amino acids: CASSGTANYGYTF.

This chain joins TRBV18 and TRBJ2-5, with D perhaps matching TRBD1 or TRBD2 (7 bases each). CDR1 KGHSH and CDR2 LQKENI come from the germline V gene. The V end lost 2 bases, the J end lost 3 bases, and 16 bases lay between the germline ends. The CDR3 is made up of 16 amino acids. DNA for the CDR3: TGTGCCAGCTCACCAAGTCAGGGGGGGCTTGAAGAGACCCAGTACTTC. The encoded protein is CASSPSQGGLEETQYF.

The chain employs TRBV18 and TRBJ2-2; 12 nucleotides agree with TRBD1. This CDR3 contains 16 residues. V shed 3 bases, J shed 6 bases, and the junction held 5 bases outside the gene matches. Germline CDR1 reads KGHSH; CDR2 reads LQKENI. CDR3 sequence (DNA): TGTGCCAGCTCACCGCGCCGGGACAGGGGGCCCGGGGAGCTGTTTTTT. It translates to CASSPRRDRGPGELFF.

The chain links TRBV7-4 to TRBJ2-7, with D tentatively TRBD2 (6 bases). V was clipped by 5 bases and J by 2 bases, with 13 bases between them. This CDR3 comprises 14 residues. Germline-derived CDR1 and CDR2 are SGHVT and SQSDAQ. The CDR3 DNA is TGTGCCAGCAGCGCAGGGACTTACCCCTACGAGCAGTACTTC. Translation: CASSAGTYPYEQYF. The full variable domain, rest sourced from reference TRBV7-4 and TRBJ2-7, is GAGVSQSPRYKVAKRGRDVALRCDSISGHVTLYWYRQTLGQGSEVLTYSQSDAQRDKSGRPSGRFSAERPERSVSTLKIQRTEQGDSAVYLCASSAGTYPYEQYFGPGTRLTVT.

CDR3 sequence (DNA): TGTGCCAGCAGCTCTCACAGGGGCAGCACAGATACGCAGTATTTT. Protein: CASSSHRGSTDTQYF. V and J are TRBV11-1 and TRBJ2-3, with 7 bases matching TRBD1. In germline, CDR1 is SGHAT, CDR2 FQDESV (reference sequence). After removal of 4 bases from V and 0 bases from J, the junction contained 4 bases not matched to a gene. The CDR3 runs 15 residues.

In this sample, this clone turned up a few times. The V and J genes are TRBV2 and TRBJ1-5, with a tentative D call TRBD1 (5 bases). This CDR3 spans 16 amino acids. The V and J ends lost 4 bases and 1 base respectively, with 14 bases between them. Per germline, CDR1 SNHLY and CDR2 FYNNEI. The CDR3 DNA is TGTGCCAGCAGTGGCCAGGGAGGAAGGAGCAATCAGCCCCAGCATTTT. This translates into CASSGQGGRSNQPQHF.

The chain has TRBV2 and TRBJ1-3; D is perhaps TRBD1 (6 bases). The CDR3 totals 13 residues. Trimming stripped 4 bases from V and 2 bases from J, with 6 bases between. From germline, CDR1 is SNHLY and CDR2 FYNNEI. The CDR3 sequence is CASSGTAGNTIYF. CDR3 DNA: TGTGCCAGCAGTGGGACAGCTGGAAACACCATATATTTT.

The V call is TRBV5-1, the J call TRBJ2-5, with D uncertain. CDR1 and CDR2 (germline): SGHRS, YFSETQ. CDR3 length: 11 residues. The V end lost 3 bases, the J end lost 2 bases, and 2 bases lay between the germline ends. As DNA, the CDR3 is TGCGCCAGCAGCTCACAAGAGACCCAGTACTTC. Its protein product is CASSSQETQYF.

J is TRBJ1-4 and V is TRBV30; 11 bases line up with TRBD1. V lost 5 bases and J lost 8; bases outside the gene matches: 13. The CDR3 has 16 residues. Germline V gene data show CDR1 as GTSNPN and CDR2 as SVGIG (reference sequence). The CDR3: CAWGSGMGQGDEKLFF. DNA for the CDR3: TGTGCCTGGGGCTCTGGGATGGGACAGGGGGACGAAAAACTGTTTTTT.

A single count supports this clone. The CDR3 region is CASSPRAAQPGMNTEAFF. CDR3 DNA sequence: TGTGCCAGCAGCCCAAGGGCAGCACAGCCTGGCATGAACACTGAAGCTTTCTTT. V usage is TRBV7-3 and J usage is TRBJ1-1, with D uncertain. The germline gives CDR1 SGHTA, CDR2 FQGTGA. V lost 5 bases and J 0 bases, leaving 22 bases between the germline ends. The CDR3 loop spans 18 amino acids. Combining the CDR3 with reference TRBV7-3 and TRBJ1-1 gives the whole variable domain GAGVSQTPSNKVTEKGKYVELRCDPISGHTALYWYRQSLGQGPEFLIYFQGTGAADDSGLPNDRFFAVRPEGSVSTLKIQRTERGDSAVYLCASSPRAAQPGMNTEAFFGQGTRLTVV.